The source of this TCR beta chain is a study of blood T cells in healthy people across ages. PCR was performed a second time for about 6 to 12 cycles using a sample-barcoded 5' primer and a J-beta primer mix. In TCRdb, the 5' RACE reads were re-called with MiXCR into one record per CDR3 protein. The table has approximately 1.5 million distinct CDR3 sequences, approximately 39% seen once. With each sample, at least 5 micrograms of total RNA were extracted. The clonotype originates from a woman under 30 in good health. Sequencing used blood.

CDR3 region: CASSFLESSNEQFF. The CDR3 nucleotides are TGTGCCAGCAGTTTTCTGGAGAGTAGCAATGAGCAGTTCTTC. J is TRBJ2-1 and V is TRBV12-3 or TRBV12-4, with no clear D. Trimming shortened V by 3 bases and J by 6 bases, and 12 bases separated the two germline ends. The CDR3 is made up of 14 amino acids.